These T cell receptor beta chains were read from a single sample in a study of cytomegalovirus exposure and HLA in healthy donors. TCRdb's copy holds only in-frame clones and misses some; the assay was immunoSEQ multiplex PCR. Among roughly 180,000 clones listed, around four fifths were seen once. What was sequenced was PBMCs. The receptors were gathered from a man aged 25-45 years in good health and CMV-seronegative. The CDR3 runs from the conserved cysteine through the conserved F or W. The order of the fields is V gene, J gene, D gene, clone size, CDR3 DNA, CDR3 protein. A D gene is named only where the DNA matches it firmly. Clone size appears in some rows only: once, few, many, or a class for an expanded clone.

>TRBV4-3|TRBJ2-7|TRBD1|.
TGCGCCAGCAGCCAAGAGGAAGGGACAGGGGACCACGAGCAGTACTTC
CASSQEEGTGDHEQYF
>TRBV5-8|TRBJ2-7|.|.
TGTGCCAGCAGCTTGGTTGCGGACGAGCAGTACTTC
CASSLVADEQYF
>TRBV18|TRBJ2-1|.|.
TGTGCCAGCTCACCACCGCAGGGGGGAACCTACAATGAGCAGTTCTTC
CASSPPQGGTYNEQFF
>TRBV28|TRBJ1-2|.|few
TGTGCCAGCCACACGTCCGGCGGCTCGAGGGGCTACACCTTC
CASHTSGGSRGYTF
>TRBV6-5|TRBJ1-5|.|once
TGTGCCAGCAGTTACTCGTCTGATCAGCCCCAGCATTTT
CASSYSSDQPQHF
>TRBV10-1|TRBJ2-7|.|.
TGCGCCAGCAGTGAGTGGACTGGCCACGAGCAGTACTTC
CASSEWTGHEQYF
>TRBV5-4|TRBJ2-3|TRBD2|.
TGTGCCAGCAGCTCCGGGACTAGCAGGAGCACAGATACGCAGTATTTT
CASSSGTSRSTDTQYF
>TRBV7-9|TRBJ1-4|TRBD1|.
TGTGCCAGCAGCTTAGGACAGGGGATCGGTAATGAAAAACTGTTTTTT
CASSLGQGIGNEKLFF
>TRBV5-1|TRBJ2-3|TRBD2|.
TGCGCCAGCAGCTCCCTCGGCGGGAGGCCCGAGGATACGCAGTATTTT
CASSSLGGRPEDTQYF
>TRBV29-1|TRBJ1-6|TRBD1|.
TGCAGCGTTGCAGGGGGCCGTAATTCACCCCTCCACTTT
CSVAGGRNSPLHF
>TRBV11-2|TRBJ1-4|TRBD1|.
TGTGCCAGCAGCGCCCGGACAGGGGCGATTGAAAAACTGTTTTTT
CASSARTGAIEKLFF
>TRBV13|TRBJ2-1|TRBD1|.
TGTGCCAGCAGCCCCCGGGACAGGGTGTCCGATGAGCAGTTCTTC
CASSPRDRVSDEQFF
>TRBV9|TRBJ1-2|.|once
TGTGCCAGCAGCGAGGGAGGGGTTGACACCTTC
CASSEGGVDTF
>TRBV9|TRBJ2-5|.|.
TGTGCCAGCAGCGTACGCGTTACGGAGACCCAGTACTTC
CASSVRVTETQYF
>TRBV19|TRBJ1-1|.|.
TGTGCCAGTAGTGTCAGACAATGGGGAGCTGAAGCTTTCTTT
CASSVRQWGAEAFF
>TRBV28|TRBJ2-7|.|.
TGTGCCAGCACCACCCCTTCTTGGGTCGGGGGATCCTACGAGCAGTACTTC
CASTTPSWVGGSYEQYF
>TRBV9|TRBJ1-4|TRBD1|.
TGTGCCAGCAGCGCCGGGGACAGGGGTGGTGAAAAACTGTTTTTT
CASSAGDRGGEKLFF
>TRBV4-1|TRBJ1-1|.|.
TGCGCCAGCAGCCAAGGTCTTGGGGGGAGGGGCTTGAACACTGAAGCTTTCTTT
CASSQGLGGRGLNTEAFF
>TRBV25-1|TRBJ2-5|.|.
TGTGCCAGCAGCGGTTTGCTAGCGCGAGAGACCCAGTACTTC
CASSGLLARETQYF
>TRBV7-9|TRBJ1-4|TRBD1|.
TGTGCCAGCAGCTCCCCACCGGGACAGGGTCATGAAAAACTGTTTTTT
CASSSPPGQGHEKLFF
>TRBV7-9|TRBJ1-2|.|.
TGTGCCAGCAGCTTAGTGGAGAATTATGGCTACACCTTC
CASSLVENYGYTF
>TRBV27|TRBJ2-2|.|few
TGTGCCAGCAGTAATACCCGGGTCGGTGAGCTGTTTTTT
CASSNTRVGELFF